This T cell receptor beta chain was sequenced in a study of blood T cell repertoires in COVID-19. Measured with immunoSEQ multiplex PCR; TCRdb has only the in-frame clones, and not every one. Among some 49,000 clones listed, around 92% were seen once. The clonotype originates from a man aged 45 to 65 with active COVID-19. The specimen sequenced was peripheral blood.

The CDR3 protein is CASSRNSVGETQYF. The CDR3 DNA follows: TGTGCCAGCAGCCGAAACAGTGTTGGCGAGACCCAGTACTTC. The chain is built from TRBV7-7 and TRBJ2-5; D is unclear. Trimming pared 5 bases from V and 5 bases from J, leaving 15 bases between. This CDR3 has 14 residues. CDR1 SSHAT and CDR2 FNYEAQ come from the germline V gene (reference sequence).